The 28 T cell receptor beta chains listed next were all sequenced from one sample in a study of T cell repertoires in cytomegalovirus infection. TCRdb passed the reads through MiXCR, listing each CDR3 protein once. There are 740,000 or so distinct CDR3 sequences in the sample; less than 40% occur only once, and around 2.6% lies in the top ten. The sample was PBMCs. These receptors all stem from a human donor in good health (CMV status not recorded). Some clones in this sample may be carry-over from other donors' samples.

This clonotype was detected ten times or more. The chain recombines TRBV7-9 with TRBJ2-1, with D perhaps being TRBD1 or TRBD2 (5 bases each). The germline CDR1 and CDR2 sequences are SEHNR and FQNEAQ (reference sequence). CDR3 length: 16 residues. Trimming shortened V by 2 bases and J by 5 bases, and 16 bases separated the two germline ends. CDR3 residues: CASSLLGERGNNEQFF. For the CDR3, the DNA is TGTGCCAGCAGCTTATTGGGGGAGAGGGGTAACAATGAGCAGTTCTTC. The full variable domain, completed using reference TRBV7-9 and TRBJ2-1, is DTGVSQNPRHKITKRGQNVTFRCDPISEHNRLYWYRQTLGQGPEFLTYFQNEAQLEKSRLLSDRFSAERPKGSFSTLEIQRTEQGDSAMYLCASSLLGERGNNEQFFGPGTRLTVL.

This clonotype has more than one count but fewer than ten. The V and J genes are TRBV28 and TRBJ2-7, with D uncertain. This CDR3 has 14 amino acids. V was pared by 1 base and J by 3 bases, with 10 bases between. CDR1 MDHEN and CDR2 SYDVKM come from the germline V gene. The DNA for the CDR3 is TGTGCCAGCAGTTTATATGGTCGGAACTACGAGCAGTACTTC. Residues: CASSLYGRNYEQYF.

There are a few counts of this clonotype. This rearrangement joins TRBV4-1 to TRBJ2-3; D perhaps matches TRBD1 (5 bases). The CDR3 is made up of 15 amino acids. V dropped 0 bases and J dropped 5 bases, with 12 bases sitting between them. Germline V lookup: CDR1 MGHRA, CDR2 YSYEKL. The CDR3 here is CASSQDGQGGDTQYF. Here the CDR3 DNA reads TGCGCCAGCAGCCAAGATGGGCAGGGTGGAGATACGCAGTATTTT.

V and J are TRBV20-1 and TRBJ1-5; D gene unclear. The V end was cut by 3 bases, the J end by 3 bases, with 15 bases between. The CDR3 totals 15 residues. CDR1 and CDR2 (germline): DFQATT, SNEGSKA (reference sequence). CDR3 sequence: CSARESRTANQPQHF. The CDR3 nucleotides are TGCAGTGCTAGGGAGAGTAGAACAGCCAATCAGCCCCAGCATTTT.

This clonotype was counted between two and nine times. The chain uses TRBV5-4 and TRBJ1-1; no firm D call. The V gene's germline CDR1 is SGHNT and CDR2 YYREEE (reference sequence). The CDR3 runs 14 residues. Trimming took off 1 base at V and 0 bases at J, with 7 bases between the two ends. The CDR3 spells CASSLYRLNTEAFF. The CDR3 bases are TGTGCCAGCAGCTTGTACAGACTGAACACTGAAGCTTTCTTT. The complete variable domain, with remaining parts taken from reference TRBV5-4 and TRBJ1-1, reads ETGVTQSPTHLIKTRGQQVTLRCSSQSGHNTVSWYQQALGQGPQFIFQYYREEENGRGNFPPRFSGLQFPNYSSELNVNALELDDSALYLCASSLYRLNTEAFFGQGTRLTVV.

This chain uses TRBV28 with TRBJ1-2; 8 positions agree with TRBD1. Germline V lookup: CDR1 MDHEN, CDR2 SYDVKM. V dropped 7 bases and J dropped 4; count of bases not matched to a gene: 5. The CDR3 contains 13 residues. Here the CDR3 DNA reads TGTGCCAGCAATACAGGGGGAATCTATGGCTACACCTTC. Residues: CASNTGGIYGYTF.

V and J are TRBV25-1 and TRBJ1-3, with unresolved D. V was pared by 3 bases and J by 3 bases, with 12 bases between. Germline V gives CDR1 MGHDK, CDR2 SYGVNS. The CDR3 loop spans 15 amino acids. Here the CDR3 reads CASSDPTRLGNTIYF. In nucleotides, the CDR3 is TGTGCCAGCAGTGATCCAACCCGACTTGGAAACACCATATATTTT.

Worth noting for this clonotype: At one boundary the junction diverges from the germline segment, which might be a read error. This chain connects TRBV5-1 to TRBJ1-2, with D perhaps TRBD1 (5 bases). The CDR3 has 14 amino acids. The V gene's germline CDR1 is SGHRS and CDR2 YFSETQ. CDR3 in amino acids: CASSLEGPGQPTHF. The DNA of the CDR3 is TGCGCCAGCAGCTTGGAGGGGCCAGGCCAACCTACTCACTTC.

This clonotype was recorded at least ten times. The J gene is TRBJ1-3, the V gene TRBV7-2; unclear D gene. Per the germline V gene, CDR1 is SGHTA and CDR2 is FQGNSA. The V gene lost 4 bases and the J gene lost 0 bases, with 7 bases spanning the gap. CDR3 size: 14 residues. The CDR3 is CASSSPGSGNTIYF. In DNA, the CDR3 is TGTGCCAGCAGCTCCCCCGGCTCTGGAAACACCATATATTTT. Using reference TRBV7-2 and TRBJ1-3 for the parts outside the CDR3, the full variable domain is GAGVSQSPSNKVTEKGKDVELRCDPISGHTALYWYRQSLGQGLEFLIYFQGNSAPDKSGLPSDRFSAERTGGSVSTLTIQRTQQEDSAVYLCASSSPGSGNTIYFGEGSWLTVV.

This clonotype was seen a handful of times. V and J are TRBV5-1 and TRBJ2-5, with D maybe TRBD2 (6 bases). CDR1 and CDR2 from the germline V gene are SGHRS and YFSETQ. Trimming took 1 base from V and 3 from J, leaving 13 bases between them. The CDR3 is 15 residues long. Here the CDR3 reads CASSLLGGVKETQYF. The CDR3 DNA sequence: TGCGCCAGCAGCTTGCTCGGGGGAGTAAAAGAGACCCAGTACTTC.

This chain connects TRBV7-8 to TRBJ2-6; D may be TRBD1 or TRBD2 (5 bases each). The CDR3 has 16 amino acids. V was shortened by 10 bases and J by 4 bases, with 20 bases between the two germline ends. Germline CDR1 reads SGHVS; CDR2 reads FQNEAQ. Here the CDR3 DNA reads TGTGCCATCGGGGCAGGGTTAACCGCCGGGGCCAACGTCCTGACTTTC. Its translation: CAIGAGLTAGANVLTF.

CDR3 sequence reads: CASSLRLAGLQETQYF. In nucleotides, the CDR3 is TGTGCCAGCAGCCTGCGACTAGCGGGGCTACAAGAGACCCAGTACTTC. The chain has TRBV7-2 and TRBJ2-5; 11 nucleotides align to TRBD2. In germline, CDR1 is SGHTA, CDR2 FQGNSA. The CDR3 contains 16 residues. V shed 5 bases, J shed 2 bases, and the junction held 7 bases outside the gene matches.

About this clonotype itself: The junction does not match germline at one end; this may be a read error. The chain links TRBV4-1 to TRBJ1-2, with unresolved D. This CDR3 is built from 14 residues. Germline V gene lookup returns CDR1 MGHRA and CDR2 YSYEKL. The CDR3 DNA reads TGCGCCAGCAGCCAAGAGCCTCATAACTATGGCTCCACCTTC. Translation gives CASSQEPHNYGSTF.

This chain uses TRBV15 with TRBJ1-2; D unresolved. With 5 bases removed from V and 4 bases from J, the gap between germline ends came to 11 bases. This CDR3 has 13 amino acids. CDR1 is LNHNV, CDR2 YYDKDF, per germline (reference sequence). CDR3 loop: CATSRRTPYGYTF. CDR3 bases: TGTGCCACCAGCCGAAGGACCCCCTATGGCTACACCTTC. The whole variable domain, remainder taken from reference TRBV15 and TRBJ1-2, is DAMVIQNPRYQVTQFGKPVTLSCSQTLNHNVMYWYQQKSSQAPKLLFHYYDKDFNNEADTPDNFQSRRPNTSFCFLDIRSPGLGDTAMYLCATSRRTPYGYTFGSGTRLTVV.

V and J are TRBV4-1 and TRBJ2-3; no reliable D call. There are 15 residues in the CDR3. V lost 0 bases to trimming and J lost 1 base, with 8 bases between them. Germline CDR1 MGHRA, CDR2 YSYEKL. The CDR3 sequence is CASSQDAYRTDTQYF. The CDR3 DNA sequence: TGCGCCAGCAGCCAAGATGCCTACCGCACAGATACGCAGTATTTT.

The chain is built from TRBV25-1 and TRBJ2-2; TRBD1 is a possible D gene (6 bases). Trimming stripped 3 bases from V and 5 bases from J, with 16 bases between. CDR1 and CDR2 (germline): MGHDK, SYGVNS. The CDR3 has 16 amino acids. CDR3 nucleotides: TGTGCCAGCAGTGATGAGGCCGGGACAAGGACCGGGGAGCTGTTTTTT. Amino acid sequence: CASSDEAGTRTGELFF.

The chain employs TRBV4-1 and TRBJ1-1, with TRBD1 as a possible D gene (6 bases). CDR3 size: 14 residues. The V gene lost 4 bases and the J gene lost 3 bases, with 12 bases spanning the gap. Germline V gene lookup returns CDR1 MGHRA and CDR2 YSYEKL. The CDR3 DNA sequence: TGCGCCAGCAGCCCTCTAGGGGGATACACTGAAGCTTTCTTT. It specifies CASSPLGGYTEAFF.

This rearrangement joins TRBV28 to TRBJ2-7; a weak D match, TRBD1 (5 bases). The germline V and J ends were trimmed by 2 bases and 2 bases, with 10 bases remaining between them. The CDR3 is 14 amino acids. Looked up from germline, CDR1 is MDHEN and CDR2 is SYDVKM. CDR3 in amino acids: CASSLGRQTYEQYF. The CDR3 region has the DNA TGTGCCAGCAGTTTAGGGCGACAGACCTACGAGCAGTACTTC.

The chain recombines TRBV6-1 with TRBJ2-3, with 8 positions matching TRBD1. Germline V CDR1 and CDR2: MNHNS, SASEGT. With 5 bases clipped from V and 4 bases from J, the junction kept 8 bases outside the gene matches. This CDR3 has 15 amino acids. The CDR3 sequence is CASSTDQGAADTQYF. CDR3 nucleotides: TGTGCCAGCAGTACTGATCAGGGGGCAGCAGATACGCAGTATTTT.

In this sample, this clonotype turned up a few times. The chain employs TRBV11-2 and TRBJ2-4; no definite D call. Germline V gene lookup returns CDR1 SGHAT and CDR2 FQNNGV. This CDR3 comprises 14 residues. Trimming removed 5 bases from V and 0 bases from J, with 8 bases in between. CDR3 in amino acids: CASSVSGAKNIQYF. The CDR3 region has the DNA TGTGCCAGCAGCGTTTCGGGAGCCAAAAACATTCAGTACTTC.

This clonotype was detected only a few times. CDR3 DNA sequence: TGTGCCAGTAGTATCGAGGTAGTCTCCTACAATGAGCAGTTCTTC. This translates into CASSIEVVSYNEQFF. The chain combines TRBV19 with TRBJ2-1; D uncertain. Per germline, CDR1 LNHDA and CDR2 SQIVND (reference sequence). The length of the CDR3 is 15 residues. Trimming pared 3 bases from V and 0 bases from J, leaving 9 bases between.

The chain is built from TRBV5-8 and TRBJ2-2, with D uncertain. The germline CDR1 and CDR2 sequences are SGHTS and YDEGEE. The CDR3 runs to 15 residues. With 2 bases removed from V and 1 base from J, the gap between germline ends came to 9 bases. CDR3 protein: CASSLGPMNTGELFF. CDR3 DNA sequence: TGTGCCAGCAGCTTAGGCCCGATGAACACCGGGGAGCTGTTTTTT.

The V gene is TRBV7-9, the J gene TRBJ1-1; D uncertain. CDR1 and CDR2 from the germline V gene are SEHNR and FQNEAQ (reference sequence). The V gene lost 1 base and the J gene lost 5 bases, with 11 bases spanning the gap. The CDR3 is made up of 14 amino acids. The CDR3 DNA reads as TGTGCCAGCAGCTTAGTATCCCTGGGGACTGAAGCTTTCTTT. Translating gives CASSLVSLGTEAFF. Complete variable domain (other parts from reference TRBV7-9 and TRBJ1-1): DTGVSQNPRHKITKRGQNVTFRCDPISEHNRLYWYRQTLGQGPEFLTYFQNEAQLEKSRLLSDRFSAERPKGSFSTLEIQRTEQGDSAMYLCASSLVSLGTEAFFGQGTRLTVV.

This sequence joins TRBV7-3 and TRBJ1-1; a weak D match, TRBD1 (6 bases). Trimming took 4 bases from V and 0 from J, leaving 12 bases between them. Germline CDR1 is SGHTA and CDR2 is FQGTGA. The CDR3 has 15 amino acids. The CDR3 region is CASSSGQSMNTEAFF. The CDR3, as DNA: TGTGCCAGCAGCTCCGGACAGTCGATGAACACTGAAGCTTTCTTT.

This clonotype appeared many times. The chain links TRBV6-1 to TRBJ2-1; no clear D. Deletions cut 5 bases from V and 6 bases from J, with 14 bases between. This CDR3 is 14 amino acids long. The germline V gene has CDR1 MNHNS and CDR2 SASEGT. The CDR3 reads CASSLLAFVNEQFF. Written as DNA, the CDR3 is TGTGCCAGCAGTTTGTTAGCATTTGTCAATGAGCAGTTCTTC.

This rearrangement joins TRBV28 to TRBJ1-2, with D perhaps matching TRBD1 (5 bases). The germline V and J ends were trimmed by 2 bases and 2 bases, with 24 bases remaining between them. The germline V gene has CDR1 MDHEN and CDR2 SYDVKM. The CDR3 runs 19 residues. The CDR3 loop reads CASSLKKSLRGPWNYGYTF. In nucleotides, the CDR3 is TGTGCCAGCAGTTTAAAGAAATCGTTAAGGGGACCTTGGAACTATGGCTACACCTTC.

The chain is built from TRBV12-3 or TRBV12-4 and TRBJ1-4; D is uncertain. This CDR3 spans 15 amino acids. Trimming removed 5 bases at V and 0 bases at J, with 10 bases between. The CDR3, as DNA: TGTGCCAGCAGTCGACAACACTCAACTAATGAAAAACTGTTTTTT. This gives the protein CASSRQHSTNEKLFF.

V gene TRBV25-1 combines with J gene TRBJ2-5; 11 positions agree with TRBD2. Losses at the gene ends were 6 bases for V and 1 base for J; bases not matched to a gene: 4. Germline CDR1 is MGHDK and CDR2 is SYGVNS. The CDR3 has 15 residues. CDR3 bases: TGTGCCAGCAGGAGACTAGCGGGGACCCAAGAGACCCAGTACTTC. It is translated as CASRRLAGTQETQYF.